The entry that follows covers one T cell receptor beta chain sequence. Its antigen is currently unknown. Sequencing used immunoSEQ multiplex PCR; TCRdb keeps in-frame clones, though not all of them. This table has about 140,000 clones, about 90% appearing once. CDR3 length: 12 amino acids. The germline CDR1 and CDR2 sequences are SQVTM and ANQGSEA. The germline V and J ends were trimmed by 4 bases and 4 bases, with 10 bases remaining between them. The data belong to a study of T cell responses to AZD1222 COVID-19 vaccine. Overall study findings and caveats: Repertoire sampling was restricted to post-peak T cell response timepoints.

The sequence was obtained from an adult who received the AZD1222 COVID-19 vaccine. The V gene is TRBV29-1, the J gene TRBJ2-5; D tentatively reads TRBD1 or TRBD2 (5 bases each). The starting material was peripheral blood, obtained 28 days after the second AZD1222 dose. Here the CDR3 reads CSVGAGRETQYF. Written as DNA, the CDR3 is TGCAGCGTTGGGGCAGGGAGAGAGACCCAGTACTTC.